This T cell receptor beta chain was captured by sequencing in a study of blood T cell repertoires in COVID-19. Background on the study: The origin of the acute and convalescent COVID-19 samples was the United States, Italy and Spain. From T cells, B-cell-depleted T cells, or PBMCs came the material, which was cDNA or gDNA.

In the original processing: Using reference gene primer amplification, nucleated cell counts were estimated. Profiling relied on immunoSEQ multiplex PCR, and the TCRdb table lists in-frame clones only, not all of them. V, J and clone size derive from that table, while D and trimming were established from the DNA sequence. Of about 140,000 clones listed, around 83% are singletons. The CDR3 runs 15 residues. V lost 4 bases and J lost 2; bases outside the gene matches: 6. Germline CDR1 and CDR2: MNHEY and SMNVEV (reference sequence). Patients in Seattle were enrolled during active infection, then followed longitudinally.

The rearrangement uses TRBV27 and TRBJ2-3; TRBD1 agrees at 7 bases. The source is a man younger than 45 with COVID-19, enrolled during active disease. Sequenced: peripheral blood. The CDR3 DNA sequence: TGTGCCAGCAGTTCTTGGGACAGCATCACAGATACGCAGTATTTT. Encoded protein: CASSSWDSITDTQYF.